These T cell receptor beta chains were read from a single sample in a study of blood T cell repertoires in COVID-19. Only in-frame clones appear in the TCRdb table, and some are missing; sequencing was by immunoSEQ multiplex PCR. The data contain around 60,000 clones, under 95% of them seen just once; the ten biggest clones take up over 0.95%. The sample consisted of peripheral blood. The receptors shown here come from a man between 60 and 70 years old with acute or convalescent COVID-19. CDR3s include the opening cysteine and the closing phenylalanine or tryptophan. D genes are given only for firm matches. Size is stated for part of the rows, as once, few or many counts, or as a class when the clone is expanded.

size: -
D: TRBD2
V: TRBV20-1
J: TRBJ2-5
CDR3: CSASSSGGIGETQYF
DNA: TGCAGTGCTAGTTCTAGCGGGGGGATCGGGGAGACCCAGTACTTC

size: -
D: TRBD1
V: TRBV11-3
J: TRBJ1-1
CDR3: CASSRGQDTEAFF
DNA: TGTGCCAGCAGCCGGGGACAGGACACTGAAGCTTTCTTT

size: few
D: TRBD1
V: TRBV7-9
J: TRBJ2-3
CDR3: CASTKTGVVDTQYF
DNA: TGTGCCAGCACCAAGACAGGGGTTGTTGATACGCAGTATTTT

size: -
D: -
V: TRBV27
J: TRBJ1-3
CDR3: CASSYSGTGNTIYF
DNA: TGTGCCAGCAGTTACTCGGGGACAGGAAACACCATATATTTT

size: -
D: TRBD2
V: TRBV5-4
J: TRBJ2-2
CDR3: CASSGGLAGGSNTGELFF
DNA: TGTGCCAGCAGCGGGGGACTCGCGGGGGGTTCGAACACCGGGGAGCTGTTTTTT

size: -
D: TRBD1
V: TRBV9
J: TRBJ1-1
CDR3: CASSGRTGPNTEAFF
DNA: TGTGCCAGCAGCGGCAGGACAGGACCGAACACTGAAGCTTTCTTT

size: -
D: TRBD1
V: TRBV6-6
J: TRBJ1-2
CDR3: CASSDRVVDGYTF
DNA: TGTGCCAGCAGTGACAGGGTAGTGGATGGCTACACCTTC

size: -
D: TRBD1
V: TRBV28
J: TRBJ1-2
CDR3: CASSLVGQGPTYGYTF
DNA: TGTGCCAGCAGTTTAGTGGGACAGGGACCGACCTATGGCTACACCTTC

size: -
D: -
V: TRBV5-4
J: TRBJ1-1
CDR3: CASSRQNLNTEAFF
DNA: TGTGCCAGCAGCCGACAGAATCTGAACACTGAAGCTTTCTTT

size: once
D: -
V: TRBV5-1
J: TRBJ1-6
CDR3: CASSLSDNSPLHF
DNA: TGCGCCAGCAGCTTGAGCGATAATTCACCCCTCCACTTT

size: -
D: -
V: TRBV19
J: TRBJ1-1
CDR3: CASSFQVNTEAFF
DNA: TGTGCCAGTAGTTTTCAGGTGAACACTGAAGCTTTCTTT

size: once
D: TRBD1
V: TRBV2
J: TRBJ1-1
CDR3: CASGQGEAFF
DNA: TGTGCCAGCGGACAGGGGGAAGCTTTCTTT

size: -
D: TRBD1
V: TRBV29-1
J: TRBJ1-2
CDR3: CSVDGDSYSYGYTF
DNA: TGCAGCGTTGATGGGGACAGCTACTCGTATGGCTACACCTTC

size: -
D: TRBD1
V: TRBV7-3
J: TRBJ2-6
CDR3: CASSSGQASGANVLTF
DNA: TGTGCCAGCAGCTCTGGACAGGCCTCTGGGGCCAACGTCCTGACTTTC

size: -
D: TRBD1
V: TRBV6-6
J: TRBJ2-7
CDR3: CASQLGQNSYEQYF
DNA: TGTGCCAGCCAACTGGGACAGAACTCCTACGAGCAGTACTTC

size: -
D: -
V: TRBV19
J: TRBJ2-6
CDR3: CASSGLNETTGCTGANILTF
DNA: TGTGCCAGTAGCGGATTGAACGAAACGACAGGCTGCACTGGGGCCAACATCCTGACTTTC

size: -
D: TRBD1
V: TRBV5-4
J: TRBJ1-3
CDR3: CASSQGGRKDTIYF
DNA: TGTGCCAGCAGCCAGGGGGGTCGTAAGGACACCATATATTTT

size: -
D: -
V: TRBV10-3
J: TRBJ1-2
CDR3: CAISEPRVRRQASGGYTF
DNA: TGTGCCATCAGTGAGCCGAGAGTAAGACGACAGGCGAGCGGTGGCTACACCTTC

size: -
D: TRBD1
V: TRBV6-1
J: TRBJ1-2
CDR3: CASSEIQGVNYGYTF
DNA: TGTGCCAGCAGTGAAATACAGGGGGTTAACTATGGCTACACCTTC

size: -
D: TRBD1
V: TRBV27
J: TRBJ1-4
CDR3: CASSTRSDRGREKLFF
DNA: TGTGCCAGCAGTACCCGAAGCGACAGGGGGCGGGAAAAACTGTTTTTT

size: -
D: -
V: TRBV6-5
J: TRBJ1-1
CDR3: CASREGWKAFF
DNA: TGTGCCAGTAGGGAGGGGTGGAAGGCTTTCTTT

size: -
D: TRBD1
V: TRBV11-2
J: TRBJ2-7
CDR3: CASSLVAQGDGNEQYF
DNA: TGTGCCAGCAGCTTAGTGGCACAGGGGGACGGTAACGAGCAGTACTTC

size: -
D: -
V: TRBV24-1
J: TRBJ1-6
CDR3: CATSESRTGGSPLHF
DNA: TGTGCCACCAGTGAGTCTCGGACGGGGGGTTCACCCCTCCACTTT

size: few
D: TRBD1
V: TRBV19
J: TRBJ1-6
CDR3: CASSLGQGYNSPLHF
DNA: TGTGCCAGTAGTCTTGGACAGGGCTATAATTCACCCCTCCACTTT

size: -
D: -
V: TRBV7-8
J: TRBJ1-2
CDR3: CASSDRTNLGYTF
DNA: TGTGCCAGCAGTGATAGGACAAATCTAGGCTACACCTTC

size: -
D: -
V: TRBV5-1
J: TRBJ1-2
CDR3: CASSPTSEDGYTF
DNA: TGCGCCAGCAGCCCGACATCGGAGGATGGCTACACCTTC

size: -
D: TRBD1
V: TRBV19
J: TRBJ1-1
CDR3: CASSKDRGIGPQNTEAFF
DNA: TGTGCCAGTAGTAAAGACAGGGGTATAGGCCCCCAGAACACTGAAGCTTTCTTT

size: -
D: -
V: TRBV3-1/TRBV3-2
J: TRBJ1-2
CDR3: CASSQTDFYYGYTF
DNA: TGTGCCAGCAGCCAGACAGATTTCTACTATGGCTACACCTTC

size: -
D: -
V: TRBV12-5
J: TRBJ1-2
CDR3: CASGLASSTAYGYTF
DNA: TGTGCTAGTGGTTTGGCCTCCTCCACAGCCTATGGCTACACCTTC

size: -
D: -
V: TRBV2
J: TRBJ1-5
CDR3: CASSGQSNQPQHF
DNA: TGTGCCAGCAGTGGACAGAGCAATCAGCCCCAGCATTTT

size: -
D: -
V: TRBV7-9
J: TRBJ2-7
CDR3: CASSFNRQGPDEQYF
DNA: TGTGCCAGCAGCTTTAATCGGCAGGGCCCTGACGAGCAGTACTTC

size: -
D: -
V: TRBV5-1
J: TRBJ1-6
CDR3: CAGSLDLGGGGNSPLHF
DNA: TGCGCCGGCAGCTTGGATCTGGGCGGCGGAGGCAATTCACCCCTCCACTTT

size: -
D: TRBD1
V: TRBV30
J: TRBJ1-6
CDR3: CAFRDRGFSPLHF
DNA: TGTGCCTTCCGGGACAGGGGGTTTTCACCCCTCCACTTT

size: -
D: -
V: TRBV19
J: TRBJ1-5
CDR3: CASSILGAGNQPQHF
DNA: TGTGCCAGTAGTATCTTGGGGGCGGGCAATCAGCCCCAGCATTTT

size: once
D: TRBD1
V: TRBV5-1
J: TRBJ1-1
CDR3: CASSYGQGGGMNTEAFF
DNA: TGCGCCAGCAGCTACGGACAGGGGGGAGGAATGAACACTGAAGCTTTCTTT

size: -
D: TRBD1
V: TRBV6-5
J: TRBJ1-5
CDR3: CASKPSGQGGQPQHF
DNA: TGTGCCAGCAAACCCTCGGGACAGGGCGGCCAGCCCCAGCATTTT

size: -
D: TRBD2
V: TRBV10-3
J: TRBJ2-3
CDR3: CATQEAGGSTDTQYF
DNA: TGTGCCACCCAGGAAGCGGGGGGTAGTACAGATACGCAGTATTTT

size: -
D: -
V: TRBV3-1/TRBV3-2
J: TRBJ1-1
CDR3: CASSQMISTTEAFF
DNA: TGTGCCAGCAGCCAAATGATAAGCACTACTGAAGCTTTCTTT

size: -
D: -
V: TRBV6-1
J: TRBJ1-5
CDR3: CASSDRESNQPQHF
DNA: TGTGCCAGCAGTGACCGGGAGTCCAATCAGCCCCAGCATTTT

size: few
D: -
V: TRBV10-2
J: TRBJ1-5
CDR3: CASSESVQYSNQPQHF
DNA: TGCGCCAGCAGTGAGTCGGTTCAGTATAGCAATCAGCCCCAGCATTTT

size: once
D: -
V: TRBV5-8
J: TRBJ1-1
CDR3: CASSLGALYSTFEAFF
DNA: TGTGCCAGCAGCTTGGGGGCTTTATACTCAACATTTGAAGCTTTCTTT

size: -
D: -
V: TRBV18
J: TRBJ1-5
CDR3: CASSPFRAQAYSNQPQHF
DNA: TGTGCCAGCTCCCCTTTTCGAGCTCAAGCCTATAGCAATCAGCCCCAGCATTTT

size: -
D: TRBD1
V: TRBV12-5
J: TRBJ2-5
CDR3: CASGLGTGGLMETQYF
DNA: TGTGCTAGTGGTTTGGGGACAGGGGGACTAATGGAGACCCAGTACTTC

size: -
D: TRBD1
V: TRBV29-1
J: TRBJ1-2
CDR3: CSVEEGQGVIVERGYTF
DNA: TGCAGCGTTGAGGAGGGACAGGGAGTAATAGTGGAACGTGGCTACACCTTC

size: -
D: -
V: TRBV5-1
J: TRBJ1-2
CDR3: CASSLDRYPYGYTF
DNA: TGCGCCAGCAGCTTGGACAGATATCCCTATGGCTACACCTTC

size: -
D: TRBD1
V: TRBV7-9
J: TRBJ1-2
CDR3: CASSLGTGTTNYGYTF
DNA: TGTGCCAGCAGCTTGGGGACAGGGACGACTAACTATGGCTACACCTTC

size: -
D: TRBD2
V: TRBV6-5
J: TRBJ2-3
CDR3: CASSLSGGERTQYF
DNA: TGTGCCAGCAGCCTTAGCGGGGGGGAGAGGACGCAGTATTTT

size: -
D: TRBD2
V: TRBV5-1
J: TRBJ2-1
CDR3: CASSLTSGYSYNEQFF
DNA: TGCGCCAGCAGCTTAACTAGCGGGTACTCCTACAATGAGCAGTTCTTC

size: -
D: TRBD1
V: TRBV5-1
J: TRBJ1-6
CDR3: CASSPGTGNNSPLHF
DNA: TGCGCCAGCAGCCCGGGGACAGGGAATAATTCACCCCTCCACTTT

size: -
D: TRBD1
V: TRBV7-2
J: TRBJ2-1
CDR3: CATQTGPPNEQFF
DNA: TGTGCCACGCAGACAGGGCCCCCCAATGAGCAGTTCTTC

size: -
D: -
V: TRBV5-4
J: TRBJ1-6
CDR3: CASSLALNSPLHF
DNA: TGTGCCAGCAGCTTAGCACTTAATTCACCCCTCCACTTT